The rows below give T cell receptor beta chains drawn from one sample of a study of cytomegalovirus exposure and HLA in healthy donors. The repertoire was sequenced with immunoSEQ multiplex PCR; TCRdb's copy has only in-frame clones and lacks some. The sample shows some 120,000 clones, 9.5% of them seen only once. Sequenced input: PBMCs. These receptors were obtained from a man aged 25 to 45 in good health and CMV-seronegative. The conserved cysteine and the conserved F or W are not part of the CDR3 here. A row's size may be missing; if present it is once, few, many or a size class.

CDR3	size	V	J
ASGLVLTGTSSHEKLF	-	TRBV12-5	TRBJ1-4
ASSEQGITDTQY	few	TRBV9	TRBJ2-3
ASSPLGVGETQY	-	TRBV5-5	TRBJ2-5
ASSQELAKNIQY	few	TRBV14	TRBJ2-4
ASRTGRGEEKLF	-	TRBV5-1	TRBJ1-4
ASSLAQRGGFPDTQY	few	TRBV5-4	TRBJ2-3
AWSDPGTGAYGYT	few	TRBV30	TRBJ1-2
ASSPSRQSSYEQY	few	TRBV11-3	TRBJ2-7
ASRQDSNEQF	-	TRBV6-5	TRBJ2-1
ASVPSHGLAGGPVSKDTQY	few	TRBV27	TRBJ2-3
ASTPSGLAAGNYGYT	-	TRBV28	TRBJ1-2
ASSPNHGGEEQY	few	TRBV18	TRBJ2-7
ASTPGGASNQPQH	few	TRBV6-1	TRBJ1-5
ASSFIQGYNEQF	few	TRBV27	TRBJ2-1
ARETGRKATYEQY	-	TRBV27	TRBJ2-7
ASSLQMAYEQY	-	TRBV28	TRBJ2-7
ASSPGQGPGVDTQY	few	TRBV18	TRBJ2-3
ASSPWLEADSTDTQY	few	TRBV2	TRBJ2-3
ACDRVREKLF	-	TRBV30	TRBJ1-4
ASILSGNTRGELF	-	TRBV19	TRBJ2-2
ASSVPSGTGELF	-	TRBV9	TRBJ2-2
SAVAGQGGQH	-	TRBV29-1	TRBJ1-5
ASSVAPRGGSYEQY	-	TRBV9	TRBJ2-7
AWSRLDRGPGGYT	few	TRBV30	TRBJ1-2
ASSVGAVTEAF	few	TRBV25-1	TRBJ1-1
ASSPGQVGPVGTEAF	many	TRBV5-6	TRBJ1-1
ASSTWTGLDTEAF	-	TRBV27	TRBJ1-1
ASSLGPGGFTGELF	few	TRBV11-2	TRBJ2-2
ASSLRDRGTYEQY	few	TRBV28	TRBJ2-7
ASSYRRTSYFNEQF	-	TRBV6-5	TRBJ2-1
ASSYLGTGTQY	-	TRBV6-5	TRBJ2-5